This T cell receptor beta chain was identified in a study of response to subunit inactivated influenza vaccine. One entry per CDR3 protein results from TCRdb running MiXCR on the RT-PCR reads. The sample consists of about half a million distinct CDR3 sequences, 25% of them appearing once. This clonotype was observed many times. Per the germline V gene, CDR1 is SGHRS and CDR2 is YFSETQ. The CDR3 contains 12 residues. Trimming cost V 4 bases and J 8 bases, with 12 bases left between them. Sequencing was performed on CD4+ T cells sorted from PBMCs, taken about 5 days after vaccination. The origin of this receptor is a man in his fifties or sixties who received an inactivated influenza vaccine. This chain uses TRBV5-1 with TRBJ1-2; D is uncertain. CDR3 sequence (DNA): TGCGCCAGCAGCGAAGACCCGTCGGGCTACACCTTC. It codes for CASSEDPSGYTF.